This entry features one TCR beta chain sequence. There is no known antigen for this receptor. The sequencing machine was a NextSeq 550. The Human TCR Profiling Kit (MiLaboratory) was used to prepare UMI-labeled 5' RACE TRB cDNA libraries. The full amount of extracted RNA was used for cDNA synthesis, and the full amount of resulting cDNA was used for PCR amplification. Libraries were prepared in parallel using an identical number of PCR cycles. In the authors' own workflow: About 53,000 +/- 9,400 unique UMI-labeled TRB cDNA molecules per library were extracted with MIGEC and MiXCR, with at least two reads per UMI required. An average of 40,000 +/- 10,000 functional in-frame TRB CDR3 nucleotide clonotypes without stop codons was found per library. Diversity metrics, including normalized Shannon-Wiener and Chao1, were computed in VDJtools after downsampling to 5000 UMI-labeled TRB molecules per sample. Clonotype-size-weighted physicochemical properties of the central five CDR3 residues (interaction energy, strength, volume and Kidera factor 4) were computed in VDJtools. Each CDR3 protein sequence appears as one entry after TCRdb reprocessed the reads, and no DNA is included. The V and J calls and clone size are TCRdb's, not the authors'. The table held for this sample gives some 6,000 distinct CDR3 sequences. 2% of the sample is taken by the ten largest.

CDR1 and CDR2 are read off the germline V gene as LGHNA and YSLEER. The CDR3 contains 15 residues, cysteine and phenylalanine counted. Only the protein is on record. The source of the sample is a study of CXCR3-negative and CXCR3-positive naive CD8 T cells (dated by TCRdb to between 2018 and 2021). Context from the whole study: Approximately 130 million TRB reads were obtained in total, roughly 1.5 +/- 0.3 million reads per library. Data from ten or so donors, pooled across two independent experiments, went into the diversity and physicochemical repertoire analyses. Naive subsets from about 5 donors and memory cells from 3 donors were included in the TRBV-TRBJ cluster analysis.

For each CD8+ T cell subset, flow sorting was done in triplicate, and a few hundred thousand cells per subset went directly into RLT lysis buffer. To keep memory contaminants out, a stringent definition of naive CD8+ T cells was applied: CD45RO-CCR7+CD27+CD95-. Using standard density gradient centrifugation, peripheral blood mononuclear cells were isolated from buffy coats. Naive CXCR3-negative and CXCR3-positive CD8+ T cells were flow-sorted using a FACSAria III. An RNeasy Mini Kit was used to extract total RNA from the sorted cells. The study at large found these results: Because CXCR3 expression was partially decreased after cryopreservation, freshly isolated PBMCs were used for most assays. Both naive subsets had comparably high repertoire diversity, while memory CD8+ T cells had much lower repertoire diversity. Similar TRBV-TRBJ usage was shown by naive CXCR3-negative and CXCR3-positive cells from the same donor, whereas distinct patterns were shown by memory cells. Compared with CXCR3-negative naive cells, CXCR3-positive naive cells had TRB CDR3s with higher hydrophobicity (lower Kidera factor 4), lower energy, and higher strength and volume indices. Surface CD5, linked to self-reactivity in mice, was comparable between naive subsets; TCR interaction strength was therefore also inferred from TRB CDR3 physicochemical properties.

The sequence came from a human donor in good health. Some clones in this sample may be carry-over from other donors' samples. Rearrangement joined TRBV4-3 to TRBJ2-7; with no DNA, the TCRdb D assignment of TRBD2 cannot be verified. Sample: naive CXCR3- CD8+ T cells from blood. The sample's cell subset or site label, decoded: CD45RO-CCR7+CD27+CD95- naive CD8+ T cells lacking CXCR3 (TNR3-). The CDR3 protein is CASSQDSGGPYEQYF.